This TCR beta chain is from a study of blood T cells in healthy people across ages. It was with a sample-barcoded 5' primer and a J-beta primer mix that a second PCR of about 6 to 12 cycles was run. TCRdb reprocessed the 5' RACE reads with MiXCR, giving one entry per CDR3 protein. This table has some 560,000 distinct CDR3 sequences, around a quarter appearing once. The germline gives CDR1 SQVTM, CDR2 ANQGSEA. The J segment lost 3 bases and the V segment lost 0 bases, leaving 16 bases of the junction unmatched. This CDR3 is built from 19 residues. The data also belong to a second study, concerning T cells of mothers and their children.

The chain joins TRBV29-1 to TRBJ2-3, with 9 bases lining up with TRBD1. The sequenced sample consisted of blood. The sequence was obtained from a boy aged 2 to 10 in good health. In DNA form, the CDR3 reads TGCAGCGTTGAAGATCTTAGTGGGAACAGGGGGCGAGTGACAGATACGCAGTATTTT. This sequence encodes CSVEDLSGNRGRVTDTQYF.